One and the same sample provided the 28 T cell receptor beta chains below, sequenced in a study of cytomegalovirus exposure and HLA in healthy donors. Primers: 60 Vbeta forward and 13 Jbeta reverse. Produced via immunoSEQ multiplex PCR; TCRdb's table is partial and in-frame only. Its listing shows 95,000 to 110,000 clones. Sample: PBMCs. These receptors all come from a man aged 35 to 55 in good health and CMV-seronegative.

This rearrangement joins TRBV7-6 to TRBJ1-5, with D maybe TRBD1 (6 bases). Germline V CDR1 and CDR2: SGHVS, FNYEAQ. CDR3 length equals 15 residues. Trimming pared 3 bases from V and 4 bases from J, leaving 13 bases between. The CDR3 protein is CASSLGGAGNQPQHF. DNA of the CDR3: TGTGCCAGCAGCTTGGGGGGGGCTGGTAATCAGCCCCAGCATTTT.

The rearrangement links TRBV11-2 to TRBJ1-2; 8 nucleotides match TRBD1. The germline V gene has CDR1 SGHAT and CDR2 FQNNGV. CDR3 length: 16 residues. J was trimmed by 5 bases and V by 4 bases; bases with no gene match: 12. CDR3 sequence (DNA): TGTGCCAGCAGCTCGCCCGGGACAGGTACTCCGTATGGCTACACCTTC. Translating gives CASSSPGTGTPYGYTF.

J is TRBJ1-2 and V is TRBV6-6; tentatively, D is TRBD1 (5 bases). Looked up from germline, CDR1 is MNHNY and CDR2 is SVGAGI (reference sequence). The CDR3 totals 15 residues. V lost 2 bases, J lost 8 bases, and 18 bases lay in between. CDR3 loop: CASSYKPFGASGYTF. In DNA form, the CDR3 reads TGTGCCAGCAGTTACAAACCCTTTGGGGCAAGCGGCTACACCTTC.

The chain combines TRBV27 with TRBJ2-2, with 11 nucleotides matching TRBD2. The CDR3 extends over 14 amino acids. Germline V lookup: CDR1 MNHEY, CDR2 SMNVEV (reference sequence). J gave up 3 bases and V 8 bases, and 2 bases lay outside the gene matches. The DNA for the CDR3 is TGTGCCAGCCGGACTAGCGGGCACACCGGGGAGCTGTTTTTT. The encoded protein is CASRTSGHTGELFF.

The chain recombines TRBV6-5 with TRBJ2-7; TRBD2 matches 12 bases. CDR1 is MNHEY and CDR2 is SVGAGI in the germline V gene. There are 15 residues in the CDR3. The J segment lost 1 base and the V segment lost 7 bases, leaving 5 bases of the junction unmatched. The CDR3 here is CASTSTSGRSYEQYF. The CDR3 coding sequence is TGTGCCAGCACTTCGACTAGCGGGAGATCCTACGAGCAGTACTTC.

The genes are TRBV30 and TRBJ2-7, with 9 nucleotides matching TRBD2. After removal of 1 base from V and 2 bases from J, the junction contained 6 bases not matched to a gene. This CDR3 is built from 15 residues. The germline V gene has CDR1 GTSNPN and CDR2 SVGIG (reference sequence). CDR3 sequence reads: CAWSGASGVPYEQYF. The CDR3 nucleotides read TGTGCCTGGAGTGGGGCTAGCGGGGTCCCCTACGAGCAGTACTTC.

This chain uses TRBV27 with TRBJ2-1, with D perhaps matching TRBD1 (5 bases). The CDR3 loop spans 14 amino acids. Germline loops: CDR1 MNHEY, CDR2 SMNVEV (reference sequence). Trimming shortened V by 5 bases and J by 2 bases, and 10 bases separated the two germline ends. CDR3 sequence reads: CASSKGVTYNEQFF. DNA of the CDR3: TGTGCCAGCAGTAAAGGGGTGACCTACAATGAGCAGTTCTTC.

The rearrangement uses TRBV19 and TRBJ2-1; 7 nucleotides line up with TRBD1. After removal of 5 bases from V and 7 bases from J, the junction contained 5 bases not matched to a gene. CDR1 and CDR2 from the germline V gene are LNHDA and SQIVND (reference sequence). The length of the CDR3 is 13 residues. The DNA of the CDR3 is TGTGCCAGTAGTGGAACAGGGGTGAATGAGCAGTTCTTC. It encodes CASSGTGVNEQFF.

J is TRBJ1-2 and V is TRBV4-1, with a tentative D call TRBD1 (6 bases). The CDR3 runs to 21 residues. The germline CDR1 and CDR2 sequences are MGHRA and YSYEKL. The V gene lost 4 bases and the J gene lost 0 bases, with 30 bases spanning the gap. Written as DNA, the CDR3 is TGCGCCAGCAGCCTCCCACTGGCGGACAGTCAATTTCTTTGGGCTAACTATGGCTACACCTTC. Translating it yields CASSLPLADSQFLWANYGYTF.

The genes are TRBV9 and TRBJ2-1; D unclear. The V and J ends lost 3 bases and 0 bases respectively, with 10 bases between them. This CDR3 is built from 15 residues. Per germline, CDR1 SGDLS and CDR2 YYNGEE. CDR3 sequence reads: CASSGAVPSYNEQFF. CDR3 nucleotide sequence: TGTGCCAGCAGCGGTGCGGTTCCCTCCTACAATGAGCAGTTCTTC.

The chain couples TRBV2 to TRBJ1-6; D gene ambiguous. CDR1 and CDR2 from the germline V gene are SNHLY and FYNNEI. Trimming pared 4 bases from V and 0 bases from J, leaving 7 bases between. This CDR3 has 15 amino acids. The CDR3 loop is CASSALSSYNSPLHF. The CDR3 DNA follows: TGTGCCAGCAGTGCCCTTAGCTCCTATAATTCACCCCTCCACTTT.

The chain combines TRBV29-1 with TRBJ2-3; 9 bases map to TRBD2. CDR3 length: 18 residues. CDR1 is SQVTM and CDR2 is ANQGSEA in the germline V gene. V dropped 0 bases and J dropped 3; count of bases not matched to a gene: 13. The CDR3 DNA reads TGCAGCGTTGAAGATCCACGCCGCGGGGGGGCTAAGACAGATACGCAGTATTTT. The encoded protein is CSVEDPRRGGAKTDTQYF.

The gene calls are TRBV1 and TRBJ2-4; TRBD2, the table's D call, lacks a check against the DNA. TRBV1 corresponds to a pseudogene. This CDR3 contains 18 residues. DNA for the CDR3: TGCACCAGCAGCCAAGTTACTAGCGGGGGGGCCCCCTTCTACATTCAGTACTTC. Protein product: CTSSQVTSGGAPFYIQYF.

This rearrangement joins TRBV29-1 to TRBJ2-1; D remains unclear. V was cut by 2 bases and J by 4 bases, with 24 bases left in between. The CDR3 is 18 amino acids. CDR1 SQVTM and CDR2 ANQGSEA come from the germline V gene. The CDR3: CSVEYPLFTASLYNEQFF. CDR3 DNA: TGCAGCGTTGAATATCCCTTGTTTACAGCCTCCTTATACAATGAGCAGTTCTTC.

The genes are TRBV4-1 and TRBJ2-3; TRBD1 matches 9 bases. This CDR3 has 18 residues. The V gene end was trimmed by 3 bases and the J gene end by 3 bases; junction bases not matched to a gene: 13. Germline V CDR1 and CDR2: MGHRA, YSYEKL. CDR3 DNA: TGCGCCAGCAGCCAGATCTCCTTACGGGACAGGGTTACAGATACGCAGTATTTT. Translated, it gives CASSQISLRDRVTDTQYF.

The chain is built from TRBV19 and TRBJ2-1; 10 bases match TRBD1. Germline assignment: CDR1 LNHDA and CDR2 SQIVND (reference sequence). The ends lost 7 bases at V and 9 bases at J; junction bases unmatched: 12. The CDR3 spans 15 residues. The CDR3 reads CASTQGQGFLAEQFF. For the CDR3, the DNA is TGTGCCAGTACCCAGGGACAGGGGTTTCTCGCTGAGCAGTTCTTC.

The chain uses TRBV10-3 and TRBJ2-1, with 13 bases that match TRBD2. The CDR3 is made up of 14 amino acids. V lost 7 bases to trimming and J lost 5 bases; unmatched junction nucleotides: 2. Per the germline V gene, CDR1 is ENHRY and CDR2 is SYGVKD. For the CDR3, the DNA is TGTGCCATCAACGGACTAGCGGGAGACAATGAGCAGTTCTTC. As protein: CAINGLAGDNEQFF.

The chain uses TRBV7-2 and TRBJ2-7; 10 bases match TRBD2. CDR1 is SGHTA, CDR2 FQGNSA, per germline. V was clipped by 6 bases and J by 6 bases; unmatched bases: 11. The CDR3 has 15 amino acids. The CDR3 coding sequence is TGTGCCAGCAGGAATATAGCGGGAGGAAGGTTCGAGCAGTACTTC. Amino acid sequence: CASRNIAGGRFEQYF.

The rearrangement joins TRBV7-9 to TRBJ2-3; TRBD2 matches 13 bases. V lost 4 bases, J lost 1 base, and 8 bases stayed unmatched. The CDR3 is 18 residues long. Germline V lookup: CDR1 SEHNR, CDR2 FQNEAQ (reference sequence). The CDR3 DNA reads TGTGCCAGCAGCTACTGGACTAGCGGGAGACGGGGCACAGATACGCAGTATTTT. Its translation: CASSYWTSGRRGTDTQYF.

The rearrangement uses TRBV7-9 and TRBJ2-3; TRBD2 matches 15 bases. This CDR3 has 17 amino acids. V shed 4 bases, J shed 5 bases, and the junction held 7 bases outside the gene matches. CDR1 and CDR2 from the germline V gene are SEHNR and FQNEAQ (reference sequence). CDR3 in amino acids: CASSSRTSGRDRDTQYF. For the CDR3, the DNA is TGTGCCAGCAGCTCAAGGACTAGCGGGAGGGACCGAGATACGCAGTATTTT.

The V gene is TRBV5-5, the J gene TRBJ2-5; 7 bases are a match to TRBD1. The CDR3 consists of 15 residues. CDR1 is SGHKS and CDR2 is YYEKEE in the germline V gene (reference sequence). With 0 bases clipped from V and 5 bases from J, the junction kept 7 bases outside the gene matches. CDR3 sequence (DNA): TGTGCCAGCAGCTTGGTAGGGGGCGTAGGGGAGACCCAGTACTTC. Encoded protein: CASSLVGGVGETQYF.

This rearrangement joins TRBV29-1 to TRBJ1-2; 9 bases match TRBD1. The CDR3 spans 13 residues. J was trimmed by 4 bases and V by 4 bases; bases with no gene match: 4. Germline V gene lookup returns CDR1 SQVTM and CDR2 ANQGSEA. CDR3 amino acids: CSVAGTGSYGYTF. The CDR3 DNA follows: TGCAGCGTTGCTGGGACAGGGTCCTATGGCTACACCTTC. The full variable domain, with the rest looked up from reference TRBV29-1 and TRBJ1-2, is SAVISQKPSRDICQRGTSLTIQCQVDSQVTMMFWYRQQPGQSLTLIATANQGSEATYESGFVIDKFPISRPNLTFSTLTVSNMSPEDSSIYLCSVAGTGSYGYTFGSGTRLTVV.

The chain uses TRBV30 and TRBJ2-3; weak D call: TRBD1 (5 bases). The ends were cut back, 0 bases at V and 3 bases at J, with 13 bases in the middle. From germline, CDR1 is GTSNPN and CDR2 SVGIG (reference sequence). The CDR3 has 15 residues. CDR3 bases: TGTGCCTGGAGTGTACCAGGGTTGGGGACAGATACGCAGTATTTT. Its translation is CAWSVPGLGTDTQYF.

J is TRBJ1-2 and V is TRBV28, with 8 bases aligning to TRBD1. V was pared by 7 bases and J by 1 base, with 8 bases of the junction left unmatched. Per germline, CDR1 MDHEN and CDR2 SYDVKM. The CDR3 has 15 amino acids. The CDR3 sequence is CASITGDRGNYGYTF. CDR3 DNA: TGTGCCAGCATCACAGGAGACAGGGGTAACTATGGCTACACCTTC.

This chain uses TRBV1 with TRBJ2-3; the table's D call of TRBD2 was not tested on the DNA. TRBV1 counts as a pseudogene. This CDR3 is 16 amino acids long. CDR3 amino acids: CTSSQAKRGRADTQYF. The CDR3 region has the DNA TGCACCAGCAGCCAAGCAAAGCGGGGGCGGGCAGATACGCAGTATTTT.

The V and J genes are TRBV10-2 and TRBJ2-3; 11 bases are shared with TRBD1. Germline V CDR1 and CDR2: WSHSY, SAAADI. The CDR3 is 14 amino acids. The ends lost 6 bases at V and 3 bases at J; junction bases unmatched: 2. The DNA for the CDR3 is TGCGCCAGCAGGGGGACAGGGGGAACAGATACGCAGTATTTT. Translating gives CASRGTGGTDTQYF.

The chain has TRBV14 and TRBJ2-5, with 9 bases aligning to TRBD1. V was pared by 0 bases and J by 1 base, with 6 bases of the junction left unmatched. The length of the CDR3 is 17 residues. The germline gives CDR1 SGHDN, CDR2 FVKESK. The CDR3 protein is CASSQEWGQGPQETQYF. The CDR3 region has the DNA TGTGCCAGCAGCCAAGAATGGGGACAGGGCCCCCAAGAGACCCAGTACTTC.

J is TRBJ2-5 and V is TRBV7-2, with D possibly TRBD1 on 6 matching bases. The CDR3 length is 13 residues. V lost 5 bases and J lost 5, with 12 bases in between. Germline V gene sequence: CDR1 SGHTA, CDR2 FQGNSA. The CDR3 nucleotides read TGTGCCAGCAGCACCTCTAGGGGGGAGACCCAGTACTTC. Residues: CASSTSRGETQYF.